This T cell receptor beta chain was sequenced in a study of blood T cells in healthy people across ages. CDR3 length: 17 amino acids. V trimming: 6 bases; J trimming: 0 bases; junction bases outside the gene matches: 9. Per germline, CDR1 WNHNN and CDR2 SYGVQD (reference sequence). Primed by a sample-barcoded 5' primer and a J-beta primer mix, a second PCR proceeded for roughly 6 to 12 cycles. TCRdb re-derived calls from the 5' RACE reads in MiXCR, one entry per CDR3 protein. The sample has about 1,400,000 distinct CDR3 sequences, approximately 59% seen once. This TCR was sampled from a man younger than 35 in good health. The sample taken for sequencing was blood. The chain joins TRBV10-1 to TRBJ2-1; 9 nucleotides line up with TRBD1. The CDR3 protein is CASSPGQGPSSYNEQFF. In nucleotides, the CDR3 is TGCGCCAGCAGCCCAGGACAGGGGCCCTCCTCCTACAATGAGCAGTTCTTC.